This T cell receptor (beta chain) was observed in a study of blood T cell repertoires in COVID-19. For the study at large: Sample material is recorded as cDNA or gDNA derived from T cells, B-cell-depleted T cells, or PBMCs.

The J segment lost 8 bases and the V segment lost 5 bases, leaving 6 bases of the junction unmatched. The CDR3 consists of 14 residues. Germline CDR1 reads SEHNR; CDR2 reads FQNEAQ (reference sequence). The authors' processing: Using reference gene primer amplification, nucleated cell counts were estimated. Sequenced by immunoSEQ multiplex PCR; TCRdb stores in-frame clones only, minus some. The V and J calls and clone size come from that table; D and trimming were worked out from the DNA. The sample contains 200,000 to 250,000 clones, over 80% of which appear only once. Seattle-derived patients entered the study during active infection and were followed longitudinally.

The rearrangement links TRBV7-9 to TRBJ1-6, with TRBD1 identical over 7 bases. The origin of this receptor is a man aged 25 to 45 with COVID-19, enrolled during active disease. The sample consisted of peripheral blood. The CDR3 DNA reads as TGTGCCAGCAGCCGCGACAGGGTTGATTCACCCCTCCACTTT. Translated: CASSRDRVDSPLHF.